This TCR beta chain was recovered during a study of blood T cells in healthy people across ages (dated by TCRdb to 2013 to 2016). Regarding the research as a whole: In model experiments, roughly one uniquely barcoded TCR beta cDNA molecule per two T cells was captured by template switching. Using deep sequencing normalized with unique cDNA molecular identifiers, the study measured how TCR beta repertoire diversity changes with age. Two additional independent replicas of 1 million unique cDNA reads from the same blood draw were analyzed for two donors (one aged 18 to 30 and one aged 80 or older). To avoid experimental bias, donors of different ages were distributed randomly across sequencing lanes. Donors were grouped into four age groups: young (average about 15 years), middle-aged (39), aged (62) and long-lived (less than 85). What the research found in general, with its limitations: Estimates of total diversity from one million sequenced T cells were regarded as lower bounds and underestimates. There was a strong correlation between observed TCR beta diversity and the percentage of naive T cells measured by flow cytometry. Donor CMV infection status was unknown, potentially confounding age-related changes in expanded clonotypes. As age increased, observed TCR beta diversity per million T cells dropped in a roughly linear way, and a significant reduction was already evident by age about 40. Bulk unsorted PBMC profiling prevented conclusive comparison of naive and antigen-experienced compartments. The long-lived group showed more naive CD4+ T cells, fewer expanded clones and increased TCR diversity than the aged group, suggesting age selection.

This clonotype was counted once. Its binding antigen is unknown. It has no much larger one-base neighbor in the sample; base qualities were not kept. Library preparation employed 5' RACE. Sequencing was carried out with an Illumina HiSeq 2500. A second roughly 6 to 11 cycle PCR used a sample-barcoded 5' primer and a J-beta primer mix. A unique molecular identifier was introduced onto each TCR beta cDNA molecule by a template-switch 5' adaptor carrying 12 random nucleotides. At least 2.5 million CDR3-containing paired-end reads were obtained from each sample. First-strand cDNA synthesis was performed from all RNA using the Mint cDNA synthesis kit, with priming by a TRBC-specific oligonucleotide. After uracil-DNA glycosylase treatment, a first 18-cycle PCR used universal primers M1SS and BC2_uni_R on all cDNA. The published analysis was carried out like this. For normalization, 1 million high-quality reads were randomly selected from each sample, with every read carrying a distinct molecular identifier. Reads with shared molecular identifiers were discarded instead of being binned into consensus sequences. MiTCR, with a Q25 quality threshold and the strictest error-elimination algorithm, was used for CDR3 identification, clonotype clustering and error correction. Lower-bound total TCR beta diversity was estimated with a nonparametric unseen species model using Euler transformation. TCRdb reran the public reads through fastp at Q25 and MiXCR, keeping productive beta chains. Here each entry gathers all rows of one CDR3 protein and keeps the most common genes and DNA. TCRdb assigned the V and J calls; the authors' analysis was not used. The sample contains about 1 million distinct CDR3 sequences, less than 50% of them found a single time. In total, the top ten clones hold approximately 19% of the sample.

Systemically healthy Caucasian individuals from Russia, about 38 in total and aged about 6 to 100 years, were included as donors. Around 9.9 milliliters of peripheral blood were collected from each donor into EDTA-treated Vacutainer tubes. PBMCs were isolated by Ficoll-Paque density-gradient centrifugation, with at least 7 million obtained per sample. Total RNA was extracted from PBMCs with Trizol reagent, with at least 5 micrograms obtained per sample. For every donor, flow cytometry on a PBMC aliquot measured the percentage of naive CD45RAhigh/CD27high T cells. From its cysteine to its phenylalanine, the CDR3 spans 14 amino acids. The DNA shown is the 42-base CDR3, in frame from base 1. CDR1 and CDR2, looked up from the germline V gene, are SGHDT and YYEEEE. The germline V and J ends show losses of 1 base and 5 bases respectively, and no gene match explains 2 bases of the junction.

Material for sequencing was blood. The TCR sequence derives from a woman aged 60-75 years in good health. The chain links TRBV5-6 with TRBJ2-3; 9 bases in the junction line up with TRBD2. CDR3 reads: CASSLSGRRDTQYF. The DNA is TGTGCCAGCAGCTTGAGCGGGAGGAGAGATACGCAGTATTTT.